The 19 T cell receptor beta chains given below trace back to one sample, sequenced in a study of T cell repertoires in cytomegalovirus infection. For these TCRs, the target antigens are not known. TCRdb re-analysed the reads in MiXCR, keeping a single row per CDR3 protein. The sample consists of approximately 110,000 distinct CDR3 sequences, roughly 39% of them appearing once. Source: CD8+ T cells from cultured PBMCs, taken from culture after CMV antigen stimulation. All receptors derive from a human donor in good health (CMV status not recorded). Some clones in this sample may be carry-over from other donors' samples.

This clonotype appeared a few times. CDR3 sequence (DNA): TGTGCCAGCTCCCAGGGAGGCTACGAGCAGTACTTC. It yields the protein CASSQGGYEQYF. J is TRBJ2-7 and V is TRBV7-8, with a possible D match to TRBD2 (6 bases). Trimming shortened V by 8 bases and J by 3 bases, and 11 bases separated the two germline ends. The length of the CDR3 is 12 residues. CDR1 and CDR2 (germline): SGHVS, FQNEAQ.

This clonotype was seen repeatedly, ten times or more. The chain combines TRBV28 with TRBJ1-5; 8 bases agree with TRBD1. CDR1 is MDHEN, CDR2 SYDVKM, per germline. V shed 8 bases, J shed 0 bases, and the junction held 6 bases outside the gene matches. The CDR3 contains 15 residues. CDR3: CASLTGEYSNQPQHF. Written as DNA, the CDR3 is TGTGCCAGCCTGACAGGGGAGTATAGCAATCAGCCCCAGCATTTT.

This sequence joins TRBV7-2 and TRBJ1-4, with no clear D. In germline, CDR1 is SGHTA, CDR2 FQGNSA. The CDR3 covers 14 residues. V dropped 5 bases and J dropped 3 bases, with 10 bases sitting between them. The CDR3 loop reads CASSLSSANEKLFF. The DNA for the CDR3 is TGTGCCAGCAGCCTCTCTTCGGCTAATGAAAAACTGTTTTTT.

The V gene is TRBV6-6, the J gene TRBJ1-1; 8 bases line up with TRBD1. The CDR3 spans 16 residues. The V gene's germline CDR1 is MNHNY and CDR2 SVGAGI (reference sequence). Germline trimming cut 5 bases from V and 0 bases from J; bases unmatched to any gene: 8. The CDR3 DNA sequence: TGTGCCAGCAGTCACCAGCGGGACAGGCTGAACACTGAAGCTTTCTTT. Translated: CASSHQRDRLNTEAFF.

This chain connects TRBV12-3 or TRBV12-4 to TRBJ2-7; 9 nucleotides match TRBD1. This CDR3 contains 16 residues. The trim removed 2 bases at V and 4 bases at J, leaving 9 bases unmatched. This chain's CDR3 is CASSLYIGTGSYEQYF. CDR3 DNA sequence: TGTGCCAGCAGTTTATATATCGGGACAGGGTCGTACGAGCAGTACTTC.

This clonotype showed up many times. The V call is TRBV12-3 or TRBV12-4, the J call TRBJ2-3; D remains unclear. V gave up 3 bases and J gave up 5 bases, with 9 bases separating them. The CDR3 spans 13 residues. As DNA, the CDR3 is TGTGCCAGCAGTTTTTTGTCGGAAGATACGCAGTATTTT. It is translated as CASSFLSEDTQYF.

This clonotype has more than one count but fewer than ten. This sequence joins TRBV19 and TRBJ1-5; 10 bases line up with TRBD1. This CDR3 has 14 amino acids. Germline trimming cut 3 bases from V and 5 bases from J; bases unmatched to any gene: 1. In germline, CDR1 is LNHDA, CDR2 SQIVND (reference sequence). DNA for the CDR3: TGTGCCAGTAGTATTGGGACAGGGGATCAGCCCCAGCATTTT. The encoded protein is CASSIGTGDQPQHF.

This chain links TRBV6-5 with TRBJ2-2; D perhaps matches TRBD1 (6 bases). Germline assignment: CDR1 MNHEY and CDR2 SVGAGI. The CDR3 covers 14 residues. V lost 4 bases and J 1 base, leaving 7 bases between the germline ends. This CDR3 is CASSWGQNTGELFF. Written as DNA, the CDR3 is TGTGCCAGCAGTTGGGGACAGAACACCGGGGAGCTGTTTTTT.

The chain uses TRBV7-2 and TRBJ2-1, with D tentatively TRBD1 or TRBD2 (6 bases each). This CDR3 spans 18 amino acids. Germline lookup yields CDR1 SGHTA and CDR2 FQGNSA. Trimming cost V 7 bases and J 6 bases, with 28 bases left between them. CDR3 loop: CASTPRGWGANDGNEQFF. For the CDR3, the DNA is TGTGCCAGCACCCCGAGGGGATGGGGGGCCAACGACGGCAATGAGCAGTTCTTC.

This clonotype was recorded a few times. The chain has TRBV7-2 and TRBJ2-7; 7 bases fit TRBD2. The ends lost 5 bases at V and 5 bases at J; junction bases unmatched: 12. Looked up from germline, CDR1 is SGHTA and CDR2 is FQGNSA. The CDR3 extends over 15 amino acids. The CDR3 sequence is CASSPLGLGGDEQYF. The CDR3, as DNA: TGTGCCAGCAGCCCGCTCGGGTTGGGGGGGGACGAGCAGTACTTC. Full variable domain (rest looked up from reference TRBV7-2 and TRBJ2-7): GAGVSQSPSNKVTEKGKDVELRCDPISGHTALYWYRQSLGQGLEFLIYFQGNSAPDKSGLPSDRFSAERTGGSVSTLTIQRTQQEDSAVYLCASSPLGLGGDEQYFGPGTRLTVT.

The chain carries TRBV7-8 and TRBJ2-1, with TRBD2 matching 7 bases. The CDR3 consists of 18 residues. Unmatched junction bases numbered 20, after V lost 5 bases and J lost 7 bases. Germline V gives CDR1 SGHVS, CDR2 FQNEAQ. CDR3 in amino acids: CASSPRPIWSGEGNEQFF. The CDR3 DNA follows: TGTGCCAGCAGCCCCAGACCGATTTGGAGCGGGGAAGGGAATGAGCAGTTCTTC.

The chain links TRBV12-3 or TRBV12-4 to TRBJ2-1, with D uncertain. CDR3 size: 13 residues. Trimming took off 7 bases at V and 2 bases at J, with 9 bases between the two ends. CDR3 sequence: CASTVYTYNEQFF. CDR3 bases: TGTGCCAGCACCGTCTACACCTACAATGAGCAGTTCTTC.

This clonotype was counted only a few times. The chain combines TRBV20-1 with TRBJ1-2; TRBD1 matches at 9 bases. The V gene's germline CDR1 is DFQATT and CDR2 SNEGSKA (reference sequence). This CDR3 is 17 amino acids long. With 0 bases clipped from V and 4 bases from J, the junction kept 12 bases outside the gene matches. CDR3 region: CSARDYTGTGIGYGYTF. The CDR3 region has the DNA TGCAGTGCTAGAGATTATACTGGGACAGGGATCGGCTATGGCTACACCTTC.

The chain joins TRBV12-3 or TRBV12-4 to TRBJ2-7; weak D call: TRBD2 (5 bases). Trimming stripped 10 bases from V and 5 bases from J, with 12 bases between. The CDR3 runs 11 residues. The CDR3 region has the DNA TGTGCCACCGGGTACGGGAACGAGCAGTACTTC. It translates to CATGYGNEQYF.

The V call is TRBV5-4, the J call TRBJ2-3; a weak D match, TRBD1 (6 bases). Trimming pared 1 base from V and 5 bases from J, leaving 11 bases between. The length of the CDR3 is 14 residues. Germline-derived CDR1 and CDR2 are SGHNT and YYREEE (reference sequence). CDR3 nucleotides: TGTGCCAGCAGCTTGCAGGGGTGGGAAGATACGCAGTATTTT. Protein: CASSLQGWEDTQYF.

The J gene is TRBJ2-7, the V gene TRBV27; possibly TRBD1 for D (6 bases). The CDR3 loop spans 16 amino acids. Germline values: CDR1 MNHEY, CDR2 SMNVEV (reference sequence). V shed 5 bases and J shed 1 base, with 18 bases lying between them. The CDR3 here is CASSGERTATSYEQYF. The CDR3 DNA follows: TGTGCCAGCAGTGGGGAACGGACAGCCACTTCCTACGAGCAGTACTTC.

The CDR3 spells CASSLVTGGWGYTF. The CDR3 DNA sequence: TGTGCCAGCAGCTTAGTGACAGGGGGCTGGGGCTACACCTTC. The chain joins TRBV7-6 to TRBJ1-2; TRBD1 matches at 10 bases. In germline, CDR1 is SGHVS, CDR2 FNYEAQ. The J segment lost 8 bases and the V segment lost 1 base, leaving 4 bases of the junction unmatched. The CDR3 runs 14 residues.

The chain recombines TRBV11-1 with TRBJ2-7; unclear D gene. V lost 1 base to trimming and J lost 0 bases, with 7 bases between them. The germline V gene encodes CDR1 SGHAT and CDR2 FQDESV (reference sequence). The CDR3 runs 14 residues. In DNA form, the CDR3 reads TGTGCCAGCAGCTTAGTTGCATTCTCCTACGAGCAGTACTTC. Protein: CASSLVAFSYEQYF.

The chain is built from TRBV4-1 and TRBJ1-2; D gene uncertain. The CDR3 runs 14 residues. Germline-derived CDR1 and CDR2 are MGHRA and YSYEKL. With 0 bases removed from V and 3 bases from J, the gap between germline ends came to 8 bases. Here the CDR3 reads CASSQDGQDYGYTF. The CDR3 DNA follows: TGCGCCAGCAGCCAAGATGGCCAGGACTATGGCTACACCTTC.